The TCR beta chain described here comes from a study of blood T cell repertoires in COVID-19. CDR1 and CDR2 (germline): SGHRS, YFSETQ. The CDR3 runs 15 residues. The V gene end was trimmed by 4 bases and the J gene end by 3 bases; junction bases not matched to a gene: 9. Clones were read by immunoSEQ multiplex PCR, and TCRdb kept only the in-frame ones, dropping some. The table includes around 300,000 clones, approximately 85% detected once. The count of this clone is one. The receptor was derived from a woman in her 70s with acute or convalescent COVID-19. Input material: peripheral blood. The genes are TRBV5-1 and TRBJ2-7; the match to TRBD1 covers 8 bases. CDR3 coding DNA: TGCGCCAGCAGCGTACGAGAGGACAGGGTCTACGAGCAGTACTTC. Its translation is CASSVREDRVYEQYF.